This record looks at one TCR beta chain sequence and its context. Antigen: not known. V lost 0 bases to trimming and J lost 7 bases, with 18 bases between them. Germline CDR1 MGHRA, CDR2 YSYEKL. The CDR3 covers 17 residues. TCRdb re-called the 5' RACE reads with MiXCR, one entry per CDR3 protein. The top ten clones hold under 1.2% of a sample with about 480,000 distinct CDR3 sequences, under 20% of them seen once. The sample is drawn from a study of CD8 T cells in ankylosing spondylitis. Study-wide points: A TCR beta motif made of 7 to 9 highly homologous variants seemed typical of ankylosing spondylitis blood. CD8+ by phenotype, disease-linked clones were relatively rare in peripheral blood.

The clonotype was recovered from a male donor with ankylosing spondylitis. The specimen sequenced was blood, either unsorted or a sorted T cell fraction (not recorded which). The chain joins TRBV4-1 to TRBJ1-4, with D possibly matching TRBD1 (6 bases). The CDR3 nucleotides are TGCGCCAGCAGCCAAGATCAGATAGGGGGAAGGGGTGAAAAACTGTTTTTT. The encoded protein is CASSQDQIGGRGEKLFF.